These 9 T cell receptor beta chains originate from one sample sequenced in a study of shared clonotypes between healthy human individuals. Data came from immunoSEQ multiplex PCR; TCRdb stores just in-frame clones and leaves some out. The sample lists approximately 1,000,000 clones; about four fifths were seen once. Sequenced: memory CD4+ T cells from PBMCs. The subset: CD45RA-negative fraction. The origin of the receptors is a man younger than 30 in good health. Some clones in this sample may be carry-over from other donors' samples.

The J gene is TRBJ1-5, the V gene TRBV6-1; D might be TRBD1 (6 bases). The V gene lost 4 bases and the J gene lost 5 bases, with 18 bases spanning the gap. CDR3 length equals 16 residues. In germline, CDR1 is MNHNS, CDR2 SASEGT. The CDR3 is CASSARPGHLYQPQHF. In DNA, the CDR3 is TGTGCCAGCAGTGCCCGCCCGGGACACCTGTATCAGCCCCAGCATTTT.

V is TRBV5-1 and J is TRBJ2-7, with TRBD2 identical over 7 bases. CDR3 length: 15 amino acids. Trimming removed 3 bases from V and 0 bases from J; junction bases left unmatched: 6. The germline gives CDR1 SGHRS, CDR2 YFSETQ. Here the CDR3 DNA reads TGCGCCAGCAGCTGGGGGACTATCGGCTCCTACGAGCAGTACTTC. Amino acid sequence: CASSWGTIGSYEQYF.

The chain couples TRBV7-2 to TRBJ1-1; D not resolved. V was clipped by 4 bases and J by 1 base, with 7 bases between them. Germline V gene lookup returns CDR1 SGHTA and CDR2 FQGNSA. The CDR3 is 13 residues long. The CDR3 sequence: CASSWARNTEAFF. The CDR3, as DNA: TGTGCCAGCAGCTGGGCGAGGAACACTGAAGCTTTCTTT. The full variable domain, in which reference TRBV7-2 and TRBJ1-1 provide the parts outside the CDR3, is GAGVSQSPSNKVTEKGKDVELRCDPISGHTALYWYRQSLGQGLEFLIYFQGNSAPDKSGLPSDRFSAERTGGSVSTLTIQRTQQEDSAVYLCASSWARNTEAFFGQGTRLTVV.

Here the CDR3 DNA reads TGTGCCAGCAGCCCCGACGGGACAGGGGGCAGATATGAGCAGTTCTTC. Translating gives CASSPDGTGGRYEQFF. This chain uses TRBV5-4 with TRBJ2-1; TRBD1 matches at 12 bases. The CDR3 runs to 16 residues. Unmatched junction bases numbered 10, after V lost 4 bases and J lost 8 bases. The germline V gene has CDR1 SGHNT and CDR2 YYREEE (reference sequence).

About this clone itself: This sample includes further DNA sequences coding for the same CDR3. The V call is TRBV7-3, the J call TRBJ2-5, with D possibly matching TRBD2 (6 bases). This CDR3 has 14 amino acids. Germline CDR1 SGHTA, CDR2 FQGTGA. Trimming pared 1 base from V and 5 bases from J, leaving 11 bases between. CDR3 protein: CASSLRAGRETQYF. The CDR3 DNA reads TGTGCCAGCAGCTTAAGGGCGGGGAGGGAGACCCAGTACTTC.

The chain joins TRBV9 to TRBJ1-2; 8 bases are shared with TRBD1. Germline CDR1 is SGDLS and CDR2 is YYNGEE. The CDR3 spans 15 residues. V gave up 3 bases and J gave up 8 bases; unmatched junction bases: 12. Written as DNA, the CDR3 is TGTGCCAGCAGCGATCTTAATCAGGGGGCGAGGGGCTACACCTTC. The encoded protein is CASSDLNQGARGYTF.

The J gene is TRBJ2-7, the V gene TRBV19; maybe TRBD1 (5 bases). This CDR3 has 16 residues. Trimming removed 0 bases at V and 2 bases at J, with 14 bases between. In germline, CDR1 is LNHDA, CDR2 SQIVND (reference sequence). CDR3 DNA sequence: TGTGCCAGTAGTATAGATTTGAGGCAGGGTACCTACGAGCAGTACTTC. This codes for CASSIDLRQGTYEQYF.

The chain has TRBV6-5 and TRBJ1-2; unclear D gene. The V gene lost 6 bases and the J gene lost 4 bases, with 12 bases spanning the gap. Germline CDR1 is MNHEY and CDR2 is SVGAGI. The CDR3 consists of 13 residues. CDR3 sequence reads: CASSRRAPYGYTF. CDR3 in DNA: TGTGCCAGCAGCCGCCGGGCCCCCTATGGCTACACCTTC.

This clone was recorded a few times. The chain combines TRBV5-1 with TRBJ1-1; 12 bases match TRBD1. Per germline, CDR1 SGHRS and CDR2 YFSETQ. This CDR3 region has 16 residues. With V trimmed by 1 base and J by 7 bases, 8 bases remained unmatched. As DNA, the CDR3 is TGCGCCAGCAGCTTGATGGGGACAGGGGGCGCGGGTGAAGCTTTCTTT. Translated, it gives CASSLMGTGGAGEAFF.